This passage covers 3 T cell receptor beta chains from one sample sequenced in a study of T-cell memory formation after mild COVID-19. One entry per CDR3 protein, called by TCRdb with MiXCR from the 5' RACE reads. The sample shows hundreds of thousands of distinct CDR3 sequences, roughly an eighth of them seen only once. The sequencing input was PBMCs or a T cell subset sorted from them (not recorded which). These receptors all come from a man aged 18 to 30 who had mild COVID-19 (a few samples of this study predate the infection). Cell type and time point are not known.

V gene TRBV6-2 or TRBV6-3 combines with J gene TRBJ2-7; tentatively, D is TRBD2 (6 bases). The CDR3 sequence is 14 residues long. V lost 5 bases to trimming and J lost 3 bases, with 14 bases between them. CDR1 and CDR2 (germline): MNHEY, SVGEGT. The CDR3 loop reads CASSDAGTLYEQYF. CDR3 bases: TGTGCCAGCAGTGATGCCGGGACTCTCTACGAGCAGTACTTC.

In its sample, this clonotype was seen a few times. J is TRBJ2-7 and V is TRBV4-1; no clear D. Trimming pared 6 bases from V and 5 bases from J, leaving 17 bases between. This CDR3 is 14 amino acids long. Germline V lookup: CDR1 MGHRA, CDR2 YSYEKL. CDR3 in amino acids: CASRQRSVGHEQYV. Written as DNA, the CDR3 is TGCGCCAGCAGACAAAGGTCGGTAGGCCACGAGCAGTACGTC.

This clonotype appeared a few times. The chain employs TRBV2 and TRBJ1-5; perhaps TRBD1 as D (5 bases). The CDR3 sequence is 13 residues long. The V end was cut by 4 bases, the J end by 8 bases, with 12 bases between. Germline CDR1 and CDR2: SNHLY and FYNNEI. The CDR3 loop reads CASSVYLGEPQHF. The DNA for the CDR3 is TGTGCCAGCAGTGTCTACCTAGGGGAGCCCCAGCATTTT.